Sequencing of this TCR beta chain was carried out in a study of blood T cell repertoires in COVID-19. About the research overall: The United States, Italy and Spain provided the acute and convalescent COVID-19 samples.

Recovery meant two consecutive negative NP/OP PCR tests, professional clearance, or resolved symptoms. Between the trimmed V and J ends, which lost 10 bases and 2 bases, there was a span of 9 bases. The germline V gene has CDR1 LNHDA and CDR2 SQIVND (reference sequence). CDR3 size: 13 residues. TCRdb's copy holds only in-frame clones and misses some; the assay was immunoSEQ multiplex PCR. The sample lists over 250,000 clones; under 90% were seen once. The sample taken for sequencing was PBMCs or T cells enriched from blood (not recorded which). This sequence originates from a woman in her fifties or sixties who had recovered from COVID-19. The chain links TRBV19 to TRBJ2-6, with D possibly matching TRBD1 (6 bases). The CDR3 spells CATTGTGANVLTF. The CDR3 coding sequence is TGTGCCACCACAGGGACTGGGGCCAACGTCCTGACTTTC. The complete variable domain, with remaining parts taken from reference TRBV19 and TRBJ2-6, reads DGGITQSPKYLFRKEGQNVTLSCEQNLNHDAMYWYRQDPGQGLRLIYYSQIVNDFQKGDIAEGYSVSREKKESFPLTVTSAQKNPTAFYLCATTGTGANVLTFGAGSRLTVL.